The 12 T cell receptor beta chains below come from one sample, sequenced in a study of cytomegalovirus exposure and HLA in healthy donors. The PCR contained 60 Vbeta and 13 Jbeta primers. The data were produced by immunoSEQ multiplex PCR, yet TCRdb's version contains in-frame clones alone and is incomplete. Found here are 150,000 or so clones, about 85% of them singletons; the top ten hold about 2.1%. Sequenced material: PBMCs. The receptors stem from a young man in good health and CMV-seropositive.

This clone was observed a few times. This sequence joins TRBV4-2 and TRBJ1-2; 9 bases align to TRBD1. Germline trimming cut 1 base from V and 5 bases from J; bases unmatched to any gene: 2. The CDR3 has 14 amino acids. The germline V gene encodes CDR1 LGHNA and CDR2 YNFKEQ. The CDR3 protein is CASSQGQGEYGYTF. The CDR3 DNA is TGTGCCAGCAGCCAAGGACAGGGGGAATATGGCTACACCTTC.

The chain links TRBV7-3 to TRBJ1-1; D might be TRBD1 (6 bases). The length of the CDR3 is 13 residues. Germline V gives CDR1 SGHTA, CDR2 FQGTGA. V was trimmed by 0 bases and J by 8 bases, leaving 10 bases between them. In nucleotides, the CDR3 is TGTGCCAGCAGCTTAACGTCGACAGGCGAAGCTTTCTTT. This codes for CASSLTSTGEAFF.

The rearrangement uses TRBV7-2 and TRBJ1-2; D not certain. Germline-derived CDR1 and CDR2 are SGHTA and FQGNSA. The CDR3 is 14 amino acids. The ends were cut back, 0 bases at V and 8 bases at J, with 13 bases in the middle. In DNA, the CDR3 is TGTGCCAGCAGCTTAGCGTCGGGGTCCCGGGGCTACACCTTC. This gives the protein CASSLASGSRGYTF.

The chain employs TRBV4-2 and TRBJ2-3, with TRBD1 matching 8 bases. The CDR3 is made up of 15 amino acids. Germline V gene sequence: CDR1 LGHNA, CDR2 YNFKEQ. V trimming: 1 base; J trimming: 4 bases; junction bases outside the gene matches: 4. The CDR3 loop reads CASSQGTGLADTQYF. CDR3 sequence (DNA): TGTGCCAGCAGCCAAGGGACAGGGTTGGCAGATACGCAGTATTTT.

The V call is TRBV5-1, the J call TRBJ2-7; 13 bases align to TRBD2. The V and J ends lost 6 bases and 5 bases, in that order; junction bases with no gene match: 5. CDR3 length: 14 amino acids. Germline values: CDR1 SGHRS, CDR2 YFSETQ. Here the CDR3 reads CASTGTSGANEQYF. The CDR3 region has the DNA TGCGCCAGCACTGGGACTAGCGGGGCCAACGAGCAGTACTTC.

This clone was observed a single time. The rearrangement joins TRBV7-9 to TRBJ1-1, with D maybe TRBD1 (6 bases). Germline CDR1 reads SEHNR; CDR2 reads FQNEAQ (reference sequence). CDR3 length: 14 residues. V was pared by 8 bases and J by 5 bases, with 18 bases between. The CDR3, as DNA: TGTGCCAGCCTTTACCCGGGGGGCGATACTGAAGCTTTCTTT. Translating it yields CASLYPGGDTEAFF.

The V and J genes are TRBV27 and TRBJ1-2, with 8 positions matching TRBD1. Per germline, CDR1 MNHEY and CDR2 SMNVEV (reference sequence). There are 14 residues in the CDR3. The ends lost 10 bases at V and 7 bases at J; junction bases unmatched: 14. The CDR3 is CATLSLGTGTGYTF. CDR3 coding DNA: TGTGCCACCCTCAGTTTGGGGACAGGAACTGGCTACACCTTC.

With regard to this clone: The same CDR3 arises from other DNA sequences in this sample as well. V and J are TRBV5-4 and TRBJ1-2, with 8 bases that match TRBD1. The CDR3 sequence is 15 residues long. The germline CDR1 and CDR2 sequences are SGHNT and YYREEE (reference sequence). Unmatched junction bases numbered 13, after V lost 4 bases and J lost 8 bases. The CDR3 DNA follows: TGTGCCAGCAGCCCCGCGCCAGGACAGGGATGGGGCTACACCTTC. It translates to CASSPAPGQGWGYTF.

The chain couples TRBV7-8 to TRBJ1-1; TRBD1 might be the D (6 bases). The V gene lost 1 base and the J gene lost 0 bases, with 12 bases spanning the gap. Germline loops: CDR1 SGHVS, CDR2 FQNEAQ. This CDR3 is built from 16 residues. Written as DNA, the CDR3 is TGTGCCAGCAGCTTAGGACAGGTGTTGATGAACACTGAAGCTTTCTTT. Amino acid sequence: CASSLGQVLMNTEAFF.

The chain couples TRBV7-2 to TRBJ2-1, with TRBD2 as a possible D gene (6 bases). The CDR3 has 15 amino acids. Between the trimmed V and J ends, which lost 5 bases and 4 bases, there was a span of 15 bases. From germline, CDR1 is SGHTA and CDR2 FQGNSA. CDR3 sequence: CASSTASAGYNEQFF. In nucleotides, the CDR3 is TGTGCCAGCAGCACAGCTAGCGCAGGATACAATGAGCAGTTCTTC.

The CDR3 loop reads CAIRLAGALYNEQFF. CDR3 in DNA: TGTGCCATCAGACTAGCGGGGGCCCTCTACAATGAGCAGTTCTTC. The chain employs TRBV6-6 and TRBJ2-1, with 12 bases identical to TRBD2. CDR1 and CDR2 (germline): MNHNY, SVGAGI (reference sequence). The CDR3 spans 15 residues. V shed 10 bases and J 3 bases; nucleotides not matched to a gene: 7.

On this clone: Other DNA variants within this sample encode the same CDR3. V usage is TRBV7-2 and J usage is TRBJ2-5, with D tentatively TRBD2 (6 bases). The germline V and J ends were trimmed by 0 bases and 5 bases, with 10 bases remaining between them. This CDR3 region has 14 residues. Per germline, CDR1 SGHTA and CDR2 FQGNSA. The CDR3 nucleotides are TGTGCCAGCAGCTTAGCGGGGGGTCTCGAGACCCAGTACTTC. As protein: CASSLAGGLETQYF.